Listed here is a single TCR beta chain. Germline V CDR1 and CDR2: MGHRA, YSYEKL. Deletions cut 1 base from V and 4 bases from J, with 5 bases between. The length of the CDR3 is 13 residues. The entry originates in a study of cytomegalovirus exposure and HLA in healthy donors. Here immunoSEQ multiplex PCR was the method, and the copy in TCRdb shows in-frame clones only, minus some. Among tens of thousands of clones listed, around 97% were seen once. This receptor was identified in a man aged 18-30 years in good health and CMV-seronegative. The rearrangement links TRBV4-1 to TRBJ1-5; D gene ambiguous. The sample consisted of PBMCs. DNA of the CDR3: TGCGCCAGCAGCCAAGCCCGTAATCAGCCCCAGCATTTT. Its protein product is CASSQARNQPQHF.